This record covers a single T cell receptor beta chain. The antigen is unknown. Via template switching, UMIs carrying a 6-nucleotide sample barcode were introduced. TCRdb reanalyzed the 5' RACE reads, giving one entry per CDR3 protein sequence and no DNA. Here the sample table reports some 440,000 distinct CDR3 sequences. The data originate from a study of monozygotic twins with inflammatory bowel disease. Findings and caveats of the study: Healthy twins showed more clonotype sharing with others than IBD patients, especially patients with disease activity.

Sequencing used blood. The sequence came from a human donor with ulcerative colitis or Crohn's disease, or a healthy co-twin of an affected twin (not recorded which).

Here the CDR3 reads CASRSITEAFF. The rearrangement joins TRBV5-1 to TRBJ1-1. Germline V CDR1 and CDR2: SGHRS, YFSETQ. The CDR3 contains 11 residues.